This T cell receptor beta chain came from a study of blood T cell repertoires in COVID-19. Measured with immunoSEQ multiplex PCR; TCRdb has only the in-frame clones, and not every one. The sample carries around 250,000 clones, around 86% recorded once. The sequenced sample consisted of peripheral blood. This TCR was sampled from a man older than 75 with acute or convalescent COVID-19.

The DNA of the CDR3 is TGCGCCAGCAGCTTGGGACAGGCCTCTGGAAACACCATATATTTT. It encodes CASSLGQASGNTIYF. V and J are TRBV5-1 and TRBJ1-3; tentative D call: TRBD1 (6 bases). Germline assignment: CDR1 SGHRS and CDR2 YFSETQ. The V end lost 0 bases, the J end lost 0 bases, and 7 bases lay between the germline ends. The CDR3 runs to 15 residues.